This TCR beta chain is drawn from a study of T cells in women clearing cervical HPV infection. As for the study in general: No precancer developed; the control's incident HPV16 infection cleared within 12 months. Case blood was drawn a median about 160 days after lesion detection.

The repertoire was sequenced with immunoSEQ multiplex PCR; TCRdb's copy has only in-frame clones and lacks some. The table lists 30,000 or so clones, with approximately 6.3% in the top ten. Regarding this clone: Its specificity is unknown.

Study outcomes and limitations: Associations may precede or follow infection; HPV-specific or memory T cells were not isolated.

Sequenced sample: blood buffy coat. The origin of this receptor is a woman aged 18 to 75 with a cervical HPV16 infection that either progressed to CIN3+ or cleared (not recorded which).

The sequenced CDR3 bases are TGTGCCAGCAGCCGAGACAGGGCCACTGAA. This gives the protein CASSRDRATE. The whole CDR3 is CASSRDRATEAFF. This chain joins TRBV7-8 and TRBJ1-1; 7 bases are a match to TRBD1. The CDR3 is cut off 3 residues early in the read; its end comes from the germline J gene. Germline V gene lookup returns CDR1 SGHVS and CDR2 FQNEAQ. This CDR3 is 13 amino acids long. With V trimmed by 5 bases and J by 4 bases, 4 bases remained unmatched.